This T cell receptor beta chain was recorded in a study of read filtering for tumor transcriptome and immune sequencing. The V and J ends lost 0 bases and 5 bases respectively, with 13 bases between them. The germline V gene has CDR1 LGHDT and CDR2 YNNKEL (reference sequence). The CDR3 sequence is 15 residues long. Molecular barcoded adaptors covering alpha/delta and beta/gamma chains were used on roughly 400 ng RNA. TCRdb reprocessed the reads via MiXCR and lists one record per CDR3 protein. The table has around 41,000 distinct CDR3 sequences, approximately 15% seen once; the top ten hold 18%. This clonotype was detected ten times or more.

J is TRBJ2-5 and V is TRBV3-1, with D unclear. Sequenced sample: a population of CD138-negative cells sorted from bone marrow. This receptor was identified in a donor over 35 with multiple myeloma. The DNA for the CDR3 is TGTGCCAGCAGCCAAGAGGGTACCAAGGCGGAGACCCAGTACTTC. Amino acid sequence: CASSQEGTKAETQYF.